This TCR beta chain was found in a study of human thymus T cells. Findings and limits, study-wide: Among unrelated individuals, related research reported thymic repertoires that overlapped highly. Use of V and J genes seemed skewed within the thymic and blood repertoires.

Germline CDR1 SQVTM, CDR2 ANQGSEA. This CDR3 contains 12 residues. V gave up 7 bases and J gave up 8 bases; unmatched junction bases: 5. Method: immunoSEQ multiplex PCR; TCRdb's copy keeps in-frame clones and lacks some. The repertoire includes 86,000 or so clones, 90% to 97% of them detected once, and 0.025% to 0.04% sits in the top ten. The thymus tissue came from resections taken during corrective heart surgery. Donors were healthy Finnish babies undergoing corrective operations for congenital heart defects. Notes on this clone: Its antigen is not identified.

The chain uses TRBV29-1 and TRBJ1-2, with TRBD1 identical over 12 bases. The clonotype comes from a boy younger than two with a congenital heart defect but otherwise immunologically healthy. What was sequenced was thymus tissue. The CDR3 sequence: CSGGQGAEGYTF. As DNA, the CDR3 is TGCAGCGGGGGACAGGGGGCGGAAGGCTACACCTTC.